The 31 T cell receptor beta chains listed next were all sequenced from one sample in a study of molecular identifiers for immune sequencing clone quantification. TCRdb independently ran MiXCR on the PCR reads; one entry per CDR3 protein. The top ten hold roughly 1.5% of the sample, which has about 65,000 distinct CDR3 sequences, less than 20% seen once. Sequencing was carried out using naive CD8+ T cells from blood, with Jurkat cell RNA spiked in. Subset described: FACS-sorted CD8+CD4-CCR7+CD45RA+ naive T cells. The source of these receptors is a human donor in good health. Some libraries in this study had Jurkat cell RNA spiked in.

This clonotype was detected ten times or more. Written as DNA, the CDR3 is TGTGCCAGTAGTATAGATGTCAGTGCGACCGTCGAGCAGTACTTC. It yields the protein CASSIDVSATVEQYF. The chain carries TRBV19 and TRBJ2-7; D uncertain. The CDR3 runs to 15 residues. V was clipped by 0 bases and J by 6 bases, with 15 bases between them. In germline, CDR1 is LNHDA, CDR2 SQIVND (reference sequence).

The chain recombines TRBV7-9 with TRBJ1-4; D uncertain. With 3 bases removed from V and 0 bases from J, the gap between germline ends came to 5 bases. Germline V gene sequence: CDR1 SEHNR, CDR2 FQNEAQ (reference sequence). This CDR3 has 14 residues. The CDR3 is CASSFVATNEKLFF. The CDR3 DNA is TGTGCCAGCAGCTTTGTTGCAACTAATGAAAAACTGTTTTTT.

This clonotype was found a few times. The chain combines TRBV7-9 with TRBJ2-1; 9 positions agree with TRBD2. The ends lost 5 bases at V and 9 bases at J; junction bases unmatched: 11. CDR3 length equals 15 residues. The germline gives CDR1 SEHNR, CDR2 FQNEAQ (reference sequence). CDR3 residues: CASSPPGLAIVEQFF. DNA for the CDR3: TGTGCCAGCAGCCCACCTGGACTAGCGATAGTTGAGCAGTTCTTC.

This clonotype was detected many times. V gene TRBV7-8 combines with J gene TRBJ2-5; D is uncertain. The CDR3 has 16 amino acids. V dropped 1 base and J dropped 0 bases, with 12 bases sitting between them. The germline V gene has CDR1 SGHVS and CDR2 FQNEAQ. CDR3 in amino acids: CASSLGAEWYQETQYF. The DNA for the CDR3 is TGTGCCAGCAGCTTAGGGGCAGAATGGTACCAAGAGACCCAGTACTTC.

This clonotype came up many times. DNA of the CDR3: TGCAGTGCTACGGCCGCCCGAGCGAATGGAAACACCATATATTTT. Encoded protein: CSATAARANGNTIYF. The chain links TRBV20-1 to TRBJ1-3; unclear D gene. Germline assignment: CDR1 DFQATT and CDR2 SNEGSKA (reference sequence). This CDR3 is 15 amino acids long. V was pared by 4 bases and J by 3 bases, with 16 bases between.

The V and J genes are TRBV7-9 and TRBJ2-7; a weak D match, TRBD1 (5 bases). The V and J ends lost 6 bases and 4 bases respectively, with 22 bases between them. Per the germline V gene, CDR1 is SEHNR and CDR2 is FQNEAQ (reference sequence). The CDR3 is made up of 16 amino acids. The CDR3 is CASSSTRSDKLYEQYF. The CDR3 DNA is TGTGCCAGCAGTTCTACAAGATCGGACAAGTTATACGAGCAGTACTTC. The full variable domain, rest sourced from reference TRBV7-9 and TRBJ2-7, is DTGVSQNPRHKITKRGQNVTFRCDPISEHNRLYWYRQTLGQGPEFLTYFQNEAQLEKSRLLSDRFSAERPKGSFSTLEIQRTEQGDSAMYLCASSSTRSDKLYEQYFGPGTRLTVT.

The CDR3 sequence: CSADQTSGRAYEQYF. In DNA, the CDR3 is TGCAGTGCTGATCAAACTAGCGGGAGGGCCTACGAGCAGTACTTC. The genes are TRBV20-1 and TRBJ2-7; TRBD2 matches at 13 bases. The junction had 6 bases not matched to a gene; V was cut back by 5 bases and J by 2 bases. Germline V gene sequence: CDR1 DFQATT, CDR2 SNEGSKA (reference sequence). This CDR3 is built from 15 residues.

This clonotype has ten or more counts. This chain links TRBV11-3 with TRBJ2-2, with D tentatively TRBD1 (6 bases). The V gene's germline CDR1 is SGHNT and CDR2 YENEEA. The ends were cut back, 5 bases at V and 5 bases at J, with 15 bases in the middle. The CDR3 runs to 15 residues. Written as DNA, the CDR3 is TGTGCCAGCAGCCGAGAGTACAGGGAGACCGGGGAGCTGTTTTTT. This sequence encodes CASSREYRETGELFF.

Comment on this clonotype: A much larger clone differs by one base, so this may be a read error. The rearrangement uses TRBV21-1 and TRBJ2-2; TRBD2 is the table's D call and was not checked against the DNA. TRBV21-1 is a pseudogene locus. This CDR3 has 13 residues. The CDR3, as DNA: TGTGCCCGCCGTGGAGGTTTGAGCGGGGAGCTGTTTTTT. Its translation: CARRGGLSGELFF.

There are many counts of this clonotype. The CDR3 coding sequence is TGTGCCAGCAGCCACAGTGGGGCCGCCTATGGCTACACCTTC. Protein product: CASSHSGAAYGYTF. This sequence joins TRBV14 and TRBJ1-2, with D possibly TRBD1 on 5 matching bases. The V end was cut by 3 bases, the J end by 4 bases, with 12 bases between. Looked up from germline, CDR1 is SGHDN and CDR2 is FVKESK. The CDR3 has 14 amino acids.

This clonotype was recorded many times. This rearrangement joins TRBV19 to TRBJ1-1; D remains ambiguous. The CDR3 extends over 15 amino acids. Germline V gene lookup returns CDR1 LNHDA and CDR2 SQIVND (reference sequence). The germline V and J ends were trimmed by 1 base and 1 base, with 10 bases remaining between them. CDR3 DNA: TGTGCCAGTAGTATAGGCGTCTATTCGAACACTGAAGCTTTCTTT. It yields the protein CASSIGVYSNTEAFF.

The chain is built from TRBV7-6 and TRBJ2-5, with a tentative D call TRBD2 (6 bases). V gave up 0 bases and J gave up 0 bases, with 11 bases separating them. There are 16 residues in the CDR3. The germline gives CDR1 SGHVS, CDR2 FNYEAQ. DNA for the CDR3: TGTGCCAGCAGCTTAGCGGAGGGGACGTACCAAGAGACCCAGTACTTC. Encoded protein: CASSLAEGTYQETQYF.

This clonotype was seen only a few times. The gene calls are TRBV12-3 or TRBV12-4 and TRBJ1-4, with a tentative D call TRBD1 (5 bases). The CDR3 has 15 residues. The ends were cut back, 6 bases at V and 2 bases at J, with 13 bases in the middle. The CDR3 DNA reads as TGTGCCAGCAGCCGAAGGGGTGGGACTAATGAAAAACTGTTTTTT. Its translation is CASSRRGGTNEKLFF.

The gene calls are TRBV13 and TRBJ2-3, with 13 positions matching TRBD2. The CDR3 loop spans 18 amino acids. Germline trimming cut 4 bases from V and 0 bases from J; bases unmatched to any gene: 7. From germline, CDR1 is PRHDT and CDR2 FYEKMQ (reference sequence). The CDR3 here is CASSSGTSGNPSTDTQYF. The CDR3 DNA is TGTGCCAGCAGCTCCGGGACTAGCGGGAACCCCAGCACAGATACGCAGTATTTT.

The sample holds many counts of this clonotype. This rearrangement joins TRBV3-1 to TRBJ1-2; D gene unclear. The V gene's germline CDR1 is LGHDT and CDR2 YNNKEL (reference sequence). Deletions cut 4 bases from V and 4 bases from J, with 10 bases between. The CDR3 has 13 residues. The CDR3 sequence: CASSLDFAYGYTF. CDR3 DNA: TGTGCCAGCAGCCTGGACTTCGCCTATGGCTACACCTTC. Based on the CDR3 plus reference TRBV3-1 and TRBJ1-2, the full variable domain is DTAVSQTPKYLVTQMGNDKSIKCEQNLGHDTMYWYKQDSKKFLKIMFSYNNKELIINETVPNRFSPKSPDKAHLNLHINSLELGDSAVYFCASSLDFAYGYTFGSGTRLTVV.

This clonotype was recorded many times. V usage is TRBV28 and J usage is TRBJ1-6, with 10 bases that match TRBD1. Germline V CDR1 and CDR2: MDHEN, SYDVKM. Losses at the gene ends were 6 bases for V and 5 bases for J; bases not matched to a gene: 4. CDR3 length: 15 residues. The CDR3 spells CASSPGTGDNSPLHF. In DNA, the CDR3 is TGTGCCAGCAGCCCCGGGACAGGGGATAATTCACCCCTCCACTTT.

Turning to this clonotype: This may come from a read error, since a much larger clone is one base off. V is TRBV10-1 and J is TRBJ2-7; 9 nucleotides agree with TRBD1. The CDR3 is 16 residues long. Germline values: CDR1 WNHNN, CDR2 SYGVQD (reference sequence). CDR3 sequence: CAGSEFRTGAIYEQYF. CDR3 DNA: TGCGCCGGCAGTGAATTTAGGACAGGGGCTATCTACGAGCAGTACTTC.

This clonotype was recorded many times. V gene TRBV13 combines with J gene TRBJ2-6; D is perhaps TRBD1 (6 bases). The CDR3 covers 15 residues. Germline-derived CDR1 and CDR2 are PRHDT and FYEKMQ (reference sequence). V was trimmed by 6 bases and J by 4 bases, leaving 13 bases between them. CDR3 region: CASRIQGGGANVLTF. Here the CDR3 DNA reads TGTGCCAGCAGAATACAGGGTGGGGGGGCCAACGTCCTGACTTTC.

As concerns this clonotype: Possible read error: a much larger clone is one base away. This chain connects TRBV15 to TRBJ2-7; D may be TRBD1 or TRBD2 (5 bases each). This CDR3 has 16 amino acids. Trimming shortened V by 6 bases and J by 3 bases, and 21 bases separated the two germline ends. Per the germline V gene, CDR1 is LNHNV and CDR2 is YYDKDF (reference sequence). CDR3 protein: CATRLTWDGSYYEQYF. In DNA, the CDR3 is TGTGCCACCAGACTTACTTGGGACGGTAGCTACTACGAGCAGTACTTC.

This clonotype has ten or more counts. V is TRBV25-1 and J is TRBJ1-5; 11 nucleotides match TRBD1. With V trimmed by 6 bases and J by 9 bases, 7 bases remained unmatched. Germline assignment: CDR1 MGHDK and CDR2 SYGVNS. The CDR3 consists of 14 residues. The CDR3 DNA reads TGTGCCAGCAGCCCCGGGGACAGGGGGTCGCCCCAGCATTTT. This translates into CASSPGDRGSPQHF.

This clonotype was seen ten or more times. The chain is built from TRBV7-9 and TRBJ2-1; TRBD2 agrees at 11 bases. The CDR3 is 15 amino acids. The J segment lost 8 bases and the V segment lost 1 base, leaving 4 bases of the junction unmatched. Germline values: CDR1 SEHNR, CDR2 FQNEAQ (reference sequence). The CDR3 region is CASSLGLAGGYEQFF. The CDR3, as DNA: TGTGCCAGCAGCTTAGGCCTAGCGGGAGGCTATGAGCAGTTCTTC.

A word on this clonotype: Given a much more abundant clone one base away, this may be a read error. The rearrangement uses TRBV30 and TRBJ2-1; perhaps TRBD2 as D (6 bases). There are 14 residues in the CDR3. V dropped 0 bases and J dropped 9 bases, with 15 bases sitting between them. Looked up from germline, CDR1 is GTSNPN and CDR2 is SVGIG (reference sequence). The CDR3 here is CAWSVGARAGEQFF. The CDR3, as DNA: TGTGCCTGGAGTGTCGGGGCTAGAGCGGGTGAGCAGTTCTTC.

This chain joins TRBV27 and TRBJ2-2, with D maybe TRBD2 (5 bases). The CDR3 extends over 19 amino acids. Germline values: CDR1 MNHEY, CDR2 SMNVEV (reference sequence). V lost 8 bases to trimming and J lost 4 bases, with 29 bases between them. In DNA form, the CDR3 reads TGTGCCAGCGGTGTAAAAAGCGGTTACTTCACTCCCTTCACCGGGGAGCTGTTTTTT. This gives the protein CASGVKSGYFTPFTGELFF.

A word on this clonotype: Since a much larger clone is just one base distant, this may be a read error. The chain joins TRBV14 to TRBJ2-3; no firm D call. CDR1 SGHDN and CDR2 FVKESK come from the germline V gene. The length of the CDR3 is 13 residues. In DNA form, the CDR3 reads TGTGCCAGCAGCCAAGTTGGTTCCGATACGCAGTGTTTT. Encoded protein: CASSQVGSDTQCF.

This clonotype was observed a handful of times. The junction shows a germline mismatch at one end, possibly a read error. V gene TRBV19 combines with J gene TRBJ2-7; no clear D gene. The CDR3 has 13 residues. The V gene's germline CDR1 is LNHDA and CDR2 SQIVND (reference sequence). The CDR3: CVSSMYSATEQYF. The CDR3, as DNA: TGCGTCAGTAGTATGTACTCCGCTACGGAGCAGTACTTC.

This clonotype was seen at least ten times. The chain combines TRBV20-1 with TRBJ2-7, with D possibly matching TRBD2 (6 bases). CDR3 length equals 16 residues. Trimming shortened V by 0 bases and J by 7 bases, and 22 bases separated the two germline ends. CDR1 is DFQATT, CDR2 SNEGSKA, per germline (reference sequence). The CDR3 sequence: CSARDGLASRLGEQYF. The CDR3 nucleotides read TGCAGTGCTAGAGATGGGCTAGCGTCCCGGCTCGGGGAGCAGTACTTC.

In this sample, this clonotype turned up many times. The V call is TRBV4-1, the J call TRBJ2-3; TRBD2 is a possible D gene (6 bases). CDR1 and CDR2 from the germline V gene are MGHRA and YSYEKL. CDR3 length: 16 amino acids. With 3 bases removed from V and 6 bases from J, the gap between germline ends came to 19 bases. The CDR3 here is CASSHGSAGPADTQYF. CDR3 nucleotides: TGCGCCAGCAGCCATGGGTCAGCGGGTCCAGCGGATACGCAGTATTTT.

Turning to this clonotype: This may come from a read error, since a much larger clone is one base off. J is TRBJ2-3 and V is TRBV14, with D uncertain. Germline CDR1 and CDR2: SGHDN and FVKESK. V was trimmed by 3 bases and J by 4 bases, leaving 2 bases between them. This CDR3 is built from 11 residues. CDR3 sequence (DNA): TGTGCCAGCAGCCACGCAGATACGCAGTATTTT. Translated: CASSHADTQYF.

This clonotype appeared many times. V is TRBV24-1 and J is TRBJ1-1; 8 bases map to TRBD1. CDR1 KGHDR and CDR2 SFDVKD come from the germline V gene. With 2 bases clipped from V and 4 bases from J, the junction kept 2 bases outside the gene matches. CDR3 length: 14 residues. The CDR3 loop reads CATSDSQGVTEAFF. CDR3 DNA: TGTGCCACCAGTGATTCACAGGGGGTCACTGAAGCTTTCTTT.

Details on this clonotype: Lacking the conserved final phenylalanine or tryptophan, this CDR3 likely reflects a read error. The chain employs TRBV7-9 and TRBJ1-5, with TRBD1 as a possible D gene (6 bases). The germline V gene encodes CDR1 SEHNR and CDR2 FQNEAQ (reference sequence). The CDR3 is 16 residues long. CDR3 sequence (DNA): TGTACCAGCAGCTCGACACAGGGAGGTAGCAATCAGCCCCAGCATCTT. This codes for CTSSSTQGGSNQPQHL.

Many counts were recorded for this clonotype. The chain joins TRBV4-1 to TRBJ1-6; D is unresolved. The CDR3 totals 15 residues. Germline V gene data show CDR1 as MGHRA and CDR2 as YSYEKL. V lost 6 bases and J lost 7, with 16 bases in between. CDR3 region: CASRVGGGLNSPLHF. CDR3 coding DNA: TGCGCCAGCAGAGTAGGTGGAGGACTGAATTCACCCCTCCACTTT.